The 21 T cell receptor beta chains presented below share a single source sample, sequenced in a study of T cell responses to AZD1222 COVID-19 vaccine. Generated by immunoSEQ multiplex PCR, the TCRdb table keeps only in-frame clones and is missing some. The profile shows about 150,000 clones, approximately 92% of them singletons. The sample in question was peripheral blood, obtained on day 0 of AZD1222 vaccination. Every receptor here comes from an adult in good health.

This rearrangement joins TRBV28 to TRBJ1-2, with 7 bases identical to TRBD1. There are 14 residues in the CDR3. Unmatched junction bases numbered 7, after V lost 6 bases and J lost 3 bases. The V gene's germline CDR1 is MDHEN and CDR2 SYDVKM. The CDR3 nucleotides are TGTGCCAGCAGATCGGGACAGAGAGACTATGGCTACACCTTC. This gives the protein CASRSGQRDYGYTF.

The chain recombines TRBV15 with TRBJ2-7; tentative D call: TRBD1 (6 bases). Germline V CDR1 and CDR2: LNHNV, YYDKDF (reference sequence). Trimming removed 0 bases at V and 7 bases at J, with 25 bases between. The CDR3 totals 18 residues. The CDR3, as DNA: TGTGCCACCAGCAGAGATTGGGTCCGGGACCCTTATCAGGGGGAGCAGTACTTC. Translating it yields CATSRDWVRDPYQGEQYF.

This clone has more than one count but fewer than ten. The V gene is TRBV6-4, the J gene TRBJ2-2; D remains ambiguous. Per the germline V gene, CDR1 is MRHNA and CDR2 is SNTAGT. CDR3 length: 15 amino acids. The V and J ends lost 3 bases and 4 bases respectively, with 12 bases between them. In DNA form, the CDR3 reads TGTGCCAGCAGTGATGACCAGTCCCCCACCGGGGAGCTGTTTTTT. Its translation is CASSDDQSPTGELFF.

This clone was found a few times. The gene calls are TRBV19 and TRBJ1-6; no clear D gene. Between the trimmed V and J ends, which lost 5 bases and 7 bases, there was a span of 12 bases. CDR3 length: 14 residues. Germline CDR1 LNHDA, CDR2 SQIVND (reference sequence). CDR3 sequence: CASSDFQGNSPLHF. DNA for the CDR3: TGTGCCAGTAGTGATTTTCAAGGAAATTCACCCCTCCACTTT.

The J gene is TRBJ1-1, the V gene TRBV3-1 (or the pseudogene TRBV3-2); TRBD1 might be the D (5 bases). The V and J ends lost 4 bases and 12 bases respectively, with 24 bases between them. CDR1 and CDR2 (germline): LGHDT, YNNKEL (reference sequence). The CDR3 is 15 amino acids. As DNA, the CDR3 is TGTGCCAGCAGCCCCCGAGTCGGGACCCCAGTCATCCCTTTCTTT. Its protein product is CASSPRVGTPVIPFF.

V is TRBV29-1 and J is TRBJ2-1; D might be TRBD2 (5 bases). The germline CDR1 and CDR2 sequences are SQVTM and ANQGSEA. The CDR3 sequence is 15 residues long. Trimming removed 6 bases at V and 1 base at J, with 16 bases between. This CDR3 reads CSVVGETGSYNEQFF. In nucleotides, the CDR3 is TGCAGCGTGGTCGGGGAGACTGGTTCCTACAATGAGCAGTTCTTC.

The rearrangement links TRBV9 to TRBJ1-6, with D possibly being TRBD1 (6 bases). V lost 3 bases, J lost 8 bases, and 6 bases lay in between. There are 12 residues in the CDR3. The germline gives CDR1 SGDLS, CDR2 YYNGEE. The CDR3 DNA reads TGTGCCAGCAGCGAGGGGGATTCACCCCTCCACTTT. Its translation: CASSEGDSPLHF.

CDR3: CASSLSTGSRVLEAFF. In nucleotides, the CDR3 is TGTGCCAGCAGCTTATCGACAGGGTCTCGCGTTTTAGAAGCTTTCTTT. V usage is TRBV7-9 and J usage is TRBJ1-1, with 7 bases that match TRBD1. V was pared by 2 bases and J by 8 bases, with 14 bases of the junction left unmatched. Germline V CDR1 and CDR2: SEHNR, FQNEAQ (reference sequence). This CDR3 has 16 amino acids.

This sequence joins TRBV28 and TRBJ2-7; TRBD2 matches 7 bases. V dropped 4 bases and J dropped 7; count of bases not matched to a gene: 7. Per the germline V gene, CDR1 is MDHEN and CDR2 is SYDVKM. CDR3 length: 13 amino acids. CDR3 amino acids: CASSWGGYLEQYF. Written as DNA, the CDR3 is TGTGCCAGCAGTTGGGGGGGATACCTGGAGCAGTACTTC.

In its sample, this clone was seen once. This chain connects TRBV5-4 to TRBJ2-5; 8 bases map to TRBD1. The germline V gene encodes CDR1 SGHNT and CDR2 YYREEE (reference sequence). This CDR3 comprises 15 residues. Trimming took 0 bases from V and 4 from J; bases not matched to a gene: 5. In DNA, the CDR3 is TGTGCCAGCAGCTTGGACAGGGGGTTTCGAGAGACCCAGTACTTC. This sequence encodes CASSLDRGFRETQYF.

This sequence joins TRBV5-6 and TRBJ1-1; 7 bases are shared with TRBD1. The trim removed 2 bases at V and 3 bases at J, leaving 4 bases unmatched. Per germline, CDR1 SGHDT and CDR2 YYEEEE. The CDR3 is 14 amino acids. The CDR3 bases are TGTGCCAGCAGCTTTCCTGACAGGGACACTGAAGCTTTCTTT. This sequence encodes CASSFPDRDTEAFF. Together with reference TRBV5-6 and TRBJ1-1, the CDR3 gives the full variable domain: DAGVTQSPTHLIKTRGQQVTLRCSPKSGHDTVSWYQQALGQGPQFIFQYYEEEERQRGNFPDRFSGHQFPNYSSELNVNALLLGDSALYLCASSFPDRDTEAFFGQGTRLTVV.

The V call is TRBV5-4, the J call TRBJ1-5; D possibly corresponds to TRBD1 (6 bases). V gave up 2 bases and J gave up 3 bases, with 9 bases separating them. The CDR3 length is 14 residues. Germline loops: CDR1 SGHNT, CDR2 YYREEE (reference sequence). CDR3 DNA: TGTGCCAGCAGCTTTTCAGGGGTCAATCAGCCCCAGCATTTT. This encodes CASSFSGVNQPQHF. The variable domain in full, with the rest retrieved from reference TRBV5-4 and TRBJ1-5, is ETGVTQSPTHLIKTRGQQVTLRCSSQSGHNTVSWYQQALGQGPQFIFQYYREEENGRGNFPPRFSGLQFPNYSSELNVNALELDDSALYLCASSFSGVNQPQHFGDGTRLSIL.

CDR3 nucleotides: TGTGCCAGCACTCTAGGACAGGGCGACTATGGCTACACCTTC. It translates to CASTLGQGDYGYTF. This chain connects TRBV28 to TRBJ1-2, with 8 nucleotides matching TRBD1. In germline, CDR1 is MDHEN, CDR2 SYDVKM. Losses at the gene ends were 7 bases for V and 3 bases for J; bases not matched to a gene: 7. The CDR3 covers 14 residues.

In regard to this clone: The junction does not match germline at one end; this may be a read error. The chain uses TRBV19 and TRBJ2-1, with D unresolved. Germline V gives CDR1 LNHDA, CDR2 SQIVND (reference sequence). The CDR3 is 13 residues long. The CDR3 reads CANSISNYNEQFF. The CDR3 DNA reads TGTGCCAATAGTATATCCAACTACAATGAGCAGTTCTTC.

The chain uses TRBV7-3 and TRBJ2-5, with 7 bases matching TRBD2. CDR1 and CDR2 from the germline V gene are SGHTA and FQGTGA. J was trimmed by 5 bases and V by 1 base; bases with no gene match: 7. The CDR3 sequence is 15 residues long. The CDR3 reads CASSLRAGPRETQYF. For the CDR3, the DNA is TGTGCCAGCAGCTTAAGAGCGGGGCCGAGGGAGACCCAGTACTTC.

This sequence joins TRBV5-5 and TRBJ1-1, with D perhaps TRBD1 (5 bases). Germline V CDR1 and CDR2: SGHKS, YYEKEE (reference sequence). V dropped 4 bases and J dropped 5 bases, with 9 bases sitting between them. The CDR3 sequence is 12 residues long. CDR3 coding DNA: TGTGCCAGCAGCGTCCGGGGGACTGAAGCTTTCTTT. It translates to CASSVRGTEAFF. The variable domain in full, completed from reference TRBV5-5 and TRBJ1-1, reads DAGVTQSPTHLIKTRGQQVTLRCSPISGHKSVSWYQQVLGQGPQFIFQYYEKEERGRGNFPDRFSARQFPNYSSELNVNALLLGDSALYLCASSVRGTEAFFGQGTRLTVV.

This sequence joins TRBV18 and TRBJ1-1; the D is unclear. Trimming cost V 2 bases and J 1 base, with 14 bases left between them. Germline-derived CDR1 and CDR2 are KGHSH and LQKENI. The CDR3 loop spans 16 amino acids. The CDR3, as DNA: TGTGCCAGCTCACCAACCCCCGGACGGACGAACACTGAAGCTTTCTTT. This encodes CASSPTPGRTNTEAFF. Full variable domain (remainder filled in from reference TRBV18 and TRBJ1-1): NAGVMQNPRHLVRRRGQEARLRCSPMKGHSHVYWYRQLPEEGLKFMVYLQKENIIDESGMPKERFSAEFPKEGPSILRIQQVVRGDSAAYFCASSPTPGRTNTEAFFGQGTRLTVV.

V is TRBV29-1 and J is TRBJ2-7; 8 bases match TRBD1. The J segment lost 5 bases and the V segment lost 6 bases, leaving 9 bases of the junction unmatched. Germline CDR1 and CDR2: SQVTM and ANQGSEA. This CDR3 contains 13 residues. The CDR3 nucleotides read TGCAGCGTGGCAGGACAGGGCGTTCACGAGCAGTACTTC. Translating gives CSVAGQGVHEQYF.

The chain combines TRBV5-6 with TRBJ1-4; 8 nucleotides agree with TRBD1. This CDR3 comprises 15 residues. CDR1 is SGHDT, CDR2 YYEEEE, per germline. After removal of 3 bases from V and 6 bases from J, the junction contained 7 bases not matched to a gene. CDR3 nucleotide sequence: TGTGCCAGCAGCTATACAACGACAGGGGATGAAAAACTGTTTTTT. This translates into CASSYTTTGDEKLFF.

The V and J genes are TRBV7-9 and TRBJ1-6; TRBD1 is a possible D gene (6 bases). V shed 5 bases and J shed 9 bases, with 17 bases lying between them. Germline loops: CDR1 SEHNR, CDR2 FQNEAQ (reference sequence). There are 15 residues in the CDR3. The CDR3, as DNA: TGTGCCAGCAGCCCAAACAGGGTACAGACTTCACCCCTCCACTTT. Translated: CASSPNRVQTSPLHF.

The V call is TRBV30, the J call TRBJ1-1; D uncertain. CDR3 length equals 14 residues. V lost 1 base, J lost 2 bases, and 11 bases lay in between. Germline V CDR1 and CDR2: GTSNPN, SVGIG (reference sequence). The CDR3 bases are TGTGCCTGGAGTGCGCCCTTGGGAAACACTGAAGCTTTCTTT. Translating gives CAWSAPLGNTEAFF. The whole variable domain, filled in from reference TRBV30 and TRBJ1-1, reads SQTIHQWPATLVQPVGSPLSLECTVEGTSNPNLYWYRQAAGRGLQLLFYSVGIGQISSEVPQNLSASRPQDRQFILSSKKLLLSDSGFYLCAWSAPLGNTEAFFGQGTRLTVV.